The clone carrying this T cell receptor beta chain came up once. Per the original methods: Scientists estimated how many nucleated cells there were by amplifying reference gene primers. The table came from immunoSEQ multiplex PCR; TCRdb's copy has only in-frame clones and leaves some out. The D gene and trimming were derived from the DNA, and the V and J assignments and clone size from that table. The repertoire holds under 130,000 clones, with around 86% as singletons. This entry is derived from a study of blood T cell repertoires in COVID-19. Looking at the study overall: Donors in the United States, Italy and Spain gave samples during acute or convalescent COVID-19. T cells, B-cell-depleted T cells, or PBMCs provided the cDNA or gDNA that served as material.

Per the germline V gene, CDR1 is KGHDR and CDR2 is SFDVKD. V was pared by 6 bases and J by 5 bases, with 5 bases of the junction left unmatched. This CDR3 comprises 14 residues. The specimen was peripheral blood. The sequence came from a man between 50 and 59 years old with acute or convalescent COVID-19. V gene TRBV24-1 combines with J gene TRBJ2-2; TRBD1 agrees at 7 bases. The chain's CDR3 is CATSRQGGTGELFF. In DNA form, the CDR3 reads TGTGCCACCAGTAGACAGGGTGGGACCGGGGAGCTGTTTTTT.